A selection of T cell receptor beta chains follows, all from one sample in a study of blood T cells in healthy people across ages. TCRdb re-called the 5' RACE reads through MiXCR, storing one row per CDR3 protein. The sample lists around 1,700,000 distinct CDR3 sequences; over 25% were seen once. The sample taken for sequencing was blood. The receptors were gathered from a woman in her twenties or thirties in good health. Both conserved end residues are trimmed from each CDR3. A D gene is named only where the DNA matches it firmly. Clone size is given for some rows only: seen once, a few or many times, or a class if the clone is expanded.

>TRBV5-5|.|TRBJ2-3|.
ASSLVRSTNTDTQY
>TRBV7-2|.|TRBJ2-2|.
AGSLIAALTGELF
>TRBV11-1|.|TRBJ2-3|.
ASTPLERSTDTRY
>TRBV5-1|TRBD1|TRBJ1-4|few
ASSRDRRSEKLF
>TRBV7-2|.|TRBJ2-5|.
AGSLDRLETQY
>TRBV5-5|TRBD2|TRBJ2-1|.
ASSLALADNEQF
>TRBV7-9|.|TRBJ2-7|many
ASSPRVGSREQY
>TRBV5-6|TRBD2|TRBJ2-3|.
ASSLWGGDPDTQY
>TRBV12-3/TRBV12-4|.|TRBJ1-2|.
ASRSTGLSNGYT
>TRBV7-2|.|TRBJ2-3|.
ASSLGARRTRTDTQY
>TRBV28|.|TRBJ1-2|.
ASKLGDYGYT
>TRBV9|.|TRBJ2-5|few
ASSTGISGETQY
>TRBV24-1|TRBD2|TRBJ2-3|few
ATSDGTSGRLADTQY
>TRBV6-4|.|TRBJ2-7|.
ASSDSEGLFTYEQY
>TRBV14|TRBD1|TRBJ1-4|once
ASSVQGPWDEKLF
>TRBV11-2|.|TRBJ2-3|.
ASSLGGSAQY
>TRBV29-1|.|TRBJ2-7|many
SVEDRQVLY
>TRBV6-6|.|TRBJ1-2|few
ASSSSQGSNGYT
>TRBV10-3|.|TRBJ2-5|many
AISEGQETQY
>TRBV12-3/TRBV12-4|TRBD2|TRBJ2-7|.
ASSFGGGANEQY
>TRBV7-3|TRBD1|TRBJ2-3|many
ASSPQGADTQY
>TRBV5-1|.|TRBJ2-2|.
ASSSNQGELF
>TRBV6-6|.|TRBJ2-7|many
ASSYSNRGVEQY
>TRBV29-1|.|TRBJ2-7|many
SAQPGAGSYEQY
>TRBV5-1|.|TRBJ2-2|.
ASSLVAGDRTGELF
>TRBV5-4|TRBD1|TRBJ2-5|.
ASSLSWDRGETQY
>TRBV12-3/TRBV12-4|TRBD1|TRBJ2-6|.
TSSPGGSGANVLT
>TRBV10-3|.|TRBJ1-5|.
AISESEQGDPQH
>TRBV6-2/TRBV6-3|TRBD2|TRBJ2-7|.
ASSYNPIPTSGRSLSDDEQY
>TRBV4-3|.|TRBJ2-3|.
ASSRGRVSTDTQY
>TRBV7-2|TRBD1|TRBJ2-2|few
ASRSGQGRLF
>TRBV7-2|.|TRBJ2-7|.
VSSPPPGGRYEQY
>TRBV28|TRBD1|TRBJ2-3|.
ASTGQGATDTQY
>TRBV20-1|TRBD1|TRBJ2-7|many
SATGQGVDEQY